The entry below describes one TCR beta chain. Germline CDR1 and CDR2: SGHTA and FQGNSA. The ends lost 1 base at V and 4 bases at J; junction bases unmatched: 3. CDR3 size: 16 residues. The sample comes from a study of blood T cell repertoires in COVID-19. About the study: The cDNA or gDNA used as material had been derived from T cells, B-cell-depleted T cells, or PBMCs.

Clinical histories supplied by participants themselves formed the basis of cohort assignment. Original methodology: The assay estimated nucleated cells by amplifying reference gene primers. Produced via immunoSEQ multiplex PCR; TCRdb's table is partial and in-frame only. V and J calls and clone size are those listed in that table; D and trimming were worked out from the DNA. The sample records around 160,000 clones, roughly 90% being singletons. The sequenced sample consisted of PBMCs or T cells enriched from blood (not recorded which). This sequence joins TRBV7-2 and TRBJ1-6, with 8 nucleotides matching TRBD1. The clonotype originates from a woman under 40 with acute COVID-19. Written as DNA, the CDR3 is TGTGCCAGCAGCTTAGGGACAGGGAATTATAATTCACCCCTCCACTTT. This encodes CASSLGTGNYNSPLHF.